This is a list of T cell receptor beta chains from one sample in a study of follicular helper T cells after annual influenza vaccination. The protocol was immunoSEQ multiplex PCR, while the TCRdb copy is restricted to in-frame clones and leaves out a portion. The table includes approximately 250 clones, around 89% detected once. Specimen: CXCR5+ CD38+ circulating T follicular helper cells from blood, collected on the day of influenza vaccination. These receptors originate from an adult who received the influenza vaccine. CDR3s include the opening cysteine and the closing phenylalanine or tryptophan. The D gene is left open where the match is weak. Not all rows give a size; the values are once, few, many and, for expanded clones, a class.

clone_size	v_call	j_call	d_call	cdr3_nt	cdr3_aa
few	TRBV19	TRBJ2-7	TRBD2	TGTGCCAGTAGTTCCCGACTAGCGGGGAGCTACGAGCAGTACTTC	CASSSRLAGSYEQYF
NA	TRBV18	TRBJ2-2	NA	TGTGCCAGCTCACCATCGGGAACAGTGTCCGGGGAGCTGTTTTTT	CASSPSGTVSGELFF
NA	TRBV14	TRBJ1-2	NA	TGTGCCAGCAGCCCCCCGGGGTTAGCTAACTATGGCTACACCTTC	CASSPPGLANYGYTF
once	TRBV5-5	TRBJ1-1	NA	TGTGCCAGCAGCACTACCCACGGTTTGAACACTGAAGCTTTCTTT	CASSTTHGLNTEAFF
NA	TRBV7-2	TRBJ1-5	NA	TGTGCCAGCAGCTCCCAGAAGGGGAGCAATCAGCCCCAGCATTTT	CASSSQKGSNQPQHF
NA	TRBV4-3	TRBJ2-1	TRBD2	TGCGCCAGCAGCCGGGGGGGAGGTGGGAATGAGCAGTTCTTC	CASSRGGGGNEQFF
NA	TRBV7-2	TRBJ2-3	NA	TGTGCCAGCAGCTGGGGACCGACCCCCACAGATACGCAGTATTTT	CASSWGPTPTDTQYF
NA	TRBV7-6	TRBJ2-3	NA	TGTGCCAGCAGCTTGGGGGGGCCGAGGGTGGATACGCAGTATTTT	CASSLGGPRVDTQYF
NA	TRBV30	TRBJ1-2	TRBD1	TGTGCCTGGGTAGGGACAGGGGGCTGGTATGGCTACACCTTC	CAWVGTGGWYGYTF
NA	TRBV9	TRBJ1-3	TRBD1	TGTGCCAGCAGCCCCCGGGGACAGAACTCTGGAAACACCATATATTTT	CASSPRGQNSGNTIYF
NA	TRBV28	TRBJ1-1	TRBD1	TGTGCCAGCAGTGCTCAGGGGGTATCTCTTATGAAGCGCCAAGCTTTCTTT	CASSAQGVSLMKRQAFF
NA	TRBV5-1	TRBJ1-5	NA	TGCGCCAGCAGCCCCGACGGCCATAGCAATCAGCCCCAGCATTTT	CASSPDGHSNQPQHF
NA	TRBV18	TRBJ2-7	NA	TGTGCCAGCTCACCTCGCTCCTCCTACTCCTACGAGCAGTACTTC	CASSPRSSYSYEQYF
NA	TRBV28	TRBJ2-3	NA	TGTGCCAGCAGTGCCTCCGGGATAGATACGCAGTATTTT	CASSASGIDTQYF
NA	TRBV11-2	TRBJ2-3	NA	TGTGCCAGCAGCTTAGGGCGGCCAGATACGCAGTATTTT	CASSLGRPDTQYF
NA	TRBV2	TRBJ2-6	NA	TGTGCCAGCAGTGAAACTGGCGCCTCTGGGGCCAACGTCCTGACTTTC	CASSETGASGANVLTF
NA	TRBV30	TRBJ1-1	TRBD1	TGTGCCTGGAGTGTACAGGGGACTGCTAACACTGAAGCTTTCTTT	CAWSVQGTANTEAFF
NA	TRBV27	TRBJ2-1	NA	TGTGCCAGCAGTTTTTCGGTGGCAGGAAATGAGCAGTTCTTC	CASSFSVAGNEQFF
NA	TRBV7-2	TRBJ2-7	TRBD2	TGTGCCAGCAGTACGAGCGGGGGACCCTACGAGCAGTACTTC	CASSTSGGPYEQYF
NA	TRBV15	TRBJ1-5	NA	TGTGCCACCAGCAGAGAAGTTGGGGGGAAGGGGCCCCAGCATTTT	CATSREVGGKGPQHF
NA	TRBV5-1	TRBJ2-2	NA	TGCGCCAGCAGCGGGTTAGCCGAGAACACCGGGGAGCTGTTTTTT	CASSGLAENTGELFF
NA	TRBV30	TRBJ1-6	TRBD1	TGTGCCTGGAGTGGAGGACAGGATAATTCACCCCTCCACTTT	CAWSGGQDNSPLHF
NA	TRBV19	TRBJ1-1	TRBD1	TGTGCCAGTACCGAACGGGACAGTCTTGAAGCTTTCTTT	CASTERDSLEAFF
NA	TRBV19	TRBJ1-2	TRBD1	TGTGCCAGTAGTCGGGCAGGGGGAGTTCTCGACTATGGCTACACCTTC	CASSRAGGVLDYGYTF
NA	TRBV5-6	TRBJ2-7	NA	TGTGCCAGCAGCTTAATCTCCACCTACGAGCAGTACTTC	CASSLISTYEQYF
NA	TRBV9	TRBJ2-3	TRBD2	TGTGCCAGCAGCGTATTTGGGACTAGCGGCTCAGATACGCAGTATTTT	CASSVFGTSGSDTQYF
NA	TRBV6-1	TRBJ2-3	TRBD2	TGTGCCAGCATTAGCGGGAGGGCGGCAGATACGCAGTATTTT	CASISGRAADTQYF
NA	TRBV10-3	TRBJ1-5	NA	TGTGCCATCAGTGACGGGGATAAGGGCAATCAGCCCCAGCATTTT	CAISDGDKGNQPQHF
few	TRBV30	TRBJ1-2	NA	TGTGCCTGGACCCCAGGGCCCTATGGCTACACCTTC	CAWTPGPYGYTF
once	TRBV7-2	TRBJ1-1	NA	TGTGCCAGCAGCCCGGTTGGGGGGGGGAACACTGAAGCTTTCTTT	CASSPVGGGNTEAFF
NA	TRBV6-5	TRBJ2-1	NA	TGTGCCAGCAGTTACAGGGATAACAATGAGCAGTTCTTC	CASSYRDNNEQFF
once	TRBV6-7	TRBJ2-6	NA	TGTGCCAGCAGTTCGGCCACGCGTTTACAAAGTCGGGCCAACGTCCTGACTTTC	CASSSATRLQSRANVLTF
NA	TRBV7-8	TRBJ2-6	NA	TGTGCCAGCAGCAGGCCTACTTACCCACAAAGTCGGGCCAACGTCCTGACTTTC	CASSRPTYPQSRANVLTF
NA	TRBV4-2	TRBJ2-5	NA	TGTGCCAGCAGCCGAACGTTGGCTCTCGAGACCCAGTACTTC	CASSRTLALETQYF
NA	TRBV7-2	TRBJ2-3	TRBD2	TGTGCCAGCAGCTTAAGCGGGAGGGCCCGAGATACGCAGTATTTT	CASSLSGRARDTQYF
NA	TRBV30	TRBJ1-4	TRBD1	TGTGCCTGGAATAGGGGGCCGGGTGAAAAACTGTTTTTT	CAWNRGPGEKLFF
NA	TRBV6-5	TRBJ2-3	NA	TGTGCCACCGGGGACCTTAACACAGATACGCAGTATTTT	CATGDLNTDTQYF
NA	TRBV25-1	TRBJ1-1	TRBD1	TGTGCCAGCAGCGCGGACAGGGGAGTACGAACTGAAGCTTTCTTT	CASSADRGVRTEAFF
NA	TRBV5-1	TRBJ2-3	NA	TGCGCCAGCAGCTTGGACATCACAGATACGCAGTATTTT	CASSLDITDTQYF
NA	TRBV2	TRBJ2-6	NA	TGTGCCAGCAGAGGACAGAACTCTGGGGCCAACGTCCTGACTTTC	CASRGQNSGANVLTF
NA	TRBV5-4	TRBJ1-1	NA	TGTGCCAGCAGCTTTGAAGTGGGTAACACTGAAGCTTTCTTT	CASSFEVGNTEAFF
NA	TRBV21-1	TRBJ1-1	NA	TGTGCCAGCAGCCCTGAATTAGCTACAATTCGCACTGAAGCTTTCTTT	CASSPELATIRTEAFF
NA	TRBV19	TRBJ1-5	NA	TGTGCCAGTCTCGCCCGCAATAGCAATCAGCCCCAGCATTTT	CASLARNSNQPQHF
NA	TRBV11-3	TRBJ2-3	NA	TGTGCCAGCAGCTTAGGGGCGGTCCCCACAGATACGCAGTATTTT	CASSLGAVPTDTQYF
NA	TRBV7-3	TRBJ2-3	TRBD2	TGTGCCAGCAGCTTAAATAGCGGGGGAAGCACAGATACGCAGTATTTT	CASSLNSGGSTDTQYF
NA	TRBV27	TRBJ2-1	NA	TGTGCCAGCAGCCGAAGACAGGTCGTTAGCACCTACAATGAGCAGTTCTTC	CASSRRQVVSTYNEQFF
NA	TRBV5-1	TRBJ2-7	TRBD1	TGCGCCAGCAGCCCCGGACAGGGTCACAACGAGCAGTACTTC	CASSPGQGHNEQYF
few	TRBV5-1	TRBJ1-2	NA	TGCGCCAGCAGCCTAGATTCCTTGAGTGGCTACACCTTC	CASSLDSLSGYTF
NA	TRBV14	TRBJ1-2	NA	TGTGCCAGCAGCCATGCACACCTAGTCTATGGCTACACCTTC	CASSHAHLVYGYTF